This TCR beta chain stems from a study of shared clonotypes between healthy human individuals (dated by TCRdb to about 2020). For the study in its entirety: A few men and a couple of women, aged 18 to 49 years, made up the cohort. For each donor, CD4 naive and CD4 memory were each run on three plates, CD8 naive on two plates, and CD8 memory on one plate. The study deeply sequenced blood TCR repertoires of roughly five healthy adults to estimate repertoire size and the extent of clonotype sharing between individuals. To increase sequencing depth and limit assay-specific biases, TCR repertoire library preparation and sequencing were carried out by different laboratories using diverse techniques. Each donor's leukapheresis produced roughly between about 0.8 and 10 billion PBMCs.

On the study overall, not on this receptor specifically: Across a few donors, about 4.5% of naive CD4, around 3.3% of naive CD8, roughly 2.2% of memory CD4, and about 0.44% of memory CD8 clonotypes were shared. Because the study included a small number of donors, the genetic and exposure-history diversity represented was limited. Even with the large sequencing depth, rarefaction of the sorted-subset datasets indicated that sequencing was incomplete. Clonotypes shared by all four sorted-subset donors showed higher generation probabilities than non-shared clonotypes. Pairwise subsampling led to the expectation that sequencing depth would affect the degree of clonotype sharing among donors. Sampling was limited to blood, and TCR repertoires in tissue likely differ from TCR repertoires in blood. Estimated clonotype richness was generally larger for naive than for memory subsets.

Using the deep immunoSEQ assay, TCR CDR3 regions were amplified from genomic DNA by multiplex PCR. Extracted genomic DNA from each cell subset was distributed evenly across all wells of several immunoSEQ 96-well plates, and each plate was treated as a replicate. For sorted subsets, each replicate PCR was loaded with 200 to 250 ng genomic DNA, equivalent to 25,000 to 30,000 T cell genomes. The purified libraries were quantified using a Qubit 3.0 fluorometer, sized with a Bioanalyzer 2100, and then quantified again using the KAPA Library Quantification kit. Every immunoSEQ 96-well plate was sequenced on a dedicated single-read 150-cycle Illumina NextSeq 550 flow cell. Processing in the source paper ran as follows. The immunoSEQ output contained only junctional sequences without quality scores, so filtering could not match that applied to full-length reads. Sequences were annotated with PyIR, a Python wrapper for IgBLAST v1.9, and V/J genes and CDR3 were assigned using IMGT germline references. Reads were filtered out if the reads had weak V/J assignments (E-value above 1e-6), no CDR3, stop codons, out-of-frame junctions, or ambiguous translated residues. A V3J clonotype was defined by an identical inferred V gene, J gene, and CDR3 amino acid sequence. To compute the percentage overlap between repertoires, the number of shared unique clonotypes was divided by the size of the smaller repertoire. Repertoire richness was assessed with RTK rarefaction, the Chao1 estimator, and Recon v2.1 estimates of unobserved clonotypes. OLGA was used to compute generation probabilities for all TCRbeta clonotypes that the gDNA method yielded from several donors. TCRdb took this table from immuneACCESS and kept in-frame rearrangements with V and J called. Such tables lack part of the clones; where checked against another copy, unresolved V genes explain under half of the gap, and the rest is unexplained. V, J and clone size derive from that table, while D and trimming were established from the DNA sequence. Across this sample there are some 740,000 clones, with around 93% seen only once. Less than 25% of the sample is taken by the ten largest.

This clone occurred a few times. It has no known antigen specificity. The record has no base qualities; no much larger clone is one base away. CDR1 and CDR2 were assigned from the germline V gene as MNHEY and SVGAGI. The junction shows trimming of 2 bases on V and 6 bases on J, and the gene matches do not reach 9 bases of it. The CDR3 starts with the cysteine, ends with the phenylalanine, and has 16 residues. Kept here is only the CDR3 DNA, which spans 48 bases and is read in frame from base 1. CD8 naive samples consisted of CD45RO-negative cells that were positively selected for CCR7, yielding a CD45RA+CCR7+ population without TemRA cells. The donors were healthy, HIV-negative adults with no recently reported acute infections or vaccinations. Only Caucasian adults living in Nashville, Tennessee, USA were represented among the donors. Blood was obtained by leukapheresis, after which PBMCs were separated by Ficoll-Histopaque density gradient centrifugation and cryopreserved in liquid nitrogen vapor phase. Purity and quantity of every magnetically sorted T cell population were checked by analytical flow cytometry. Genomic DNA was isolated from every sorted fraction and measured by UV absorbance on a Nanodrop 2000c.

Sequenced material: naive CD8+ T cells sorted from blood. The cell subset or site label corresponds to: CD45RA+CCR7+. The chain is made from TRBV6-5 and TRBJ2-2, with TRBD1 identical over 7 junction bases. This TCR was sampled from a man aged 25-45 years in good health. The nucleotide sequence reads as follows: TGTGCCAGCAGTTACCGAGAGGGGGCAGGGCCCGGGGAGCTGTTTTTT. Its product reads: CASSYREGAGPGELFF.